The 14 T cell receptor beta chains listed next were all sequenced from one sample in a study of blood T cells in healthy people across ages. A sample-barcoded 5' primer and a J-beta primer mix were used in a second PCR of about 6 to 12 cycles. In TCRdb, the 5' RACE reads were re-called with MiXCR into one record per CDR3 protein. The sample has some 1.7 million distinct CDR3 sequences, roughly 28% seen once; the top ten hold roughly 8%. The source material was blood. These TCRs come from a woman aged 25 to 39 in good health.

The sample holds a few counts of this clonotype. The chain couples TRBV6-1 to TRBJ2-7, with 7 bases aligning to TRBD1. In germline, CDR1 is MNHNS, CDR2 SASEGT. This CDR3 is 10 amino acids long. The V and J ends lost 6 bases and 7 bases, in that order; junction bases with no gene match: 0. The CDR3 DNA reads TGTGCCAGCAGACAGGGGGAGCAGTACTTC. Translated, it gives CASRQGEQYF.

The chain employs TRBV7-2 and TRBJ2-1; the D call may be TRBD1 or TRBD2 (5 bases each). CDR1 and CDR2 from the germline V gene are SGHTA and FQGNSA. The V end lost 6 bases, the J end lost 6 bases, and 15 bases lay between the germline ends. The CDR3 totals 14 residues. CDR3 bases: TGTGCCAGCAGTTACACCGGGACCGGCAATGAGCAGTTCTTC. Translated: CASSYTGTGNEQFF.

This clonotype turned up a few times. The chain combines TRBV7-2 with TRBJ1-4; unclear D gene. The CDR3 length is 14 residues. Trimming cost V 3 bases and J 3 bases, with 8 bases left between them. Germline assignment: CDR1 SGHTA and CDR2 FQGNSA. CDR3 coding DNA: TGTGCCAGCAGCTTCAGGATACCTAATGAAAAACTGTTTTTT. This encodes CASSFRIPNEKLFF.

In its sample, this clonotype was seen once. The chain has TRBV5-6 and TRBJ2-7; D gene unclear. Per the germline V gene, CDR1 is SGHDT and CDR2 is YYEEEE. Trimming removed 4 bases at V and 3 bases at J, with 17 bases between. The CDR3 covers 15 residues. CDR3 region: CASSPQPRAHYEQYF. The CDR3 coding sequence is TGTGCCAGCAGCCCTCAACCCCGGGCACACTACGAGCAGTACTTC.

This clonotype was observed at least ten times. The chain joins TRBV7-9 to TRBJ2-6, with D perhaps TRBD2 (5 bases). The CDR3 is 12 residues long. Germline CDR1 reads SEHNR; CDR2 reads FQNEAQ (reference sequence). The CDR3, as DNA: TGTGCAGGGAGCTCTGGGGCCAACGTCCTGACTTTC. Its translation: CAGSSGANVLTF.

CDR3 bases: TGTGCCAGCAGCCGACTAGAAGGTTCGGGACTAGCGGGGTATTTT. It is translated as CASSRLEGSGLAGYF. The gene calls are TRBV7-2 and TRBJ2-3; 12 bases are a match to TRBD2. This CDR3 is built from 15 residues. The V gene's germline CDR1 is SGHTA and CDR2 FQGNSA. V dropped 5 bases and J dropped 14; count of bases not matched to a gene: 14.

This clonotype has only a few counts. This chain connects TRBV12-3 or TRBV12-4 to TRBJ2-1; 10 bases line up with TRBD1. The CDR3 is 15 residues long. V shed 6 bases and J 4 bases; nucleotides not matched to a gene: 6. CDR3 loop: CASRTGTGAYNEQFF. CDR3 DNA: TGTGCCAGCAGAACCGGGACAGGGGCTTACAATGAGCAGTTCTTC.

The table lists this clonotype with many counts. The rearrangement joins TRBV7-9 to TRBJ2-1, with 7 bases matching TRBD2. The ends lost 5 bases at V and 8 bases at J; junction bases unmatched: 12. This CDR3 is 15 amino acids long. CDR1 is SEHNR, CDR2 FQNEAQ, per germline (reference sequence). This CDR3 is CASSGRGRGRDEQFF. CDR3 in DNA: TGTGCCAGCAGCGGGCGCGGGAGAGGACGCGATGAGCAGTTCTTC.

The sample holds a few counts of this clonotype. The chain combines TRBV12-3 or TRBV12-4 with TRBJ1-5; no reliable D call. The CDR3 loop spans 14 amino acids. V lost 3 bases, J lost 0 bases, and 6 bases lay in between. Here the CDR3 DNA reads TGTGCCAGCAGTTTTTCCAGTAGCAATCAGCCCCAGCATTTT. Amino acid sequence: CASSFSSSNQPQHF.

The DNA of the CDR3 is TGTGCCAGCAGCGTCGAAACCGGGGGCGGAAACACCATATATTTT. Encoded protein: CASSVETGGGNTIYF. The genes are TRBV9 and TRBJ1-3; a weak D match, TRBD1 (6 bases). The CDR3 has 15 residues. The germline V and J ends were trimmed by 2 bases and 4 bases, with 13 bases remaining between them. Looked up from germline, CDR1 is SGDLS and CDR2 is YYNGEE.

There are a few counts of this clonotype. The J gene is TRBJ2-7, the V gene TRBV20-1; the match to TRBD2 covers 8 bases. Germline V gene data show CDR1 as DFQATT and CDR2 as SNEGSKA (reference sequence). This CDR3 has 15 amino acids. After removal of 0 bases from V and 1 base from J, the junction contained 5 bases not matched to a gene. The CDR3: CSARDMGTRSYEQYF. CDR3 nucleotides: TGCAGTGCTAGAGATATGGGGACTAGGTCCTACGAGCAGTACTTC.

This clonotype was seen only once. The junction departs from germline at one end; a sequencing error may be responsible. V gene TRBV29-1 combines with J gene TRBJ1-1; no clear D gene. Germline V gene data show CDR1 as SQVTM and CDR2 as ANQGSEA. The length of the CDR3 is 12 residues. CDR3 in amino acids: CSVGGMNAEAFF. The CDR3 DNA reads TGCAGCGTAGGAGGGATGAACGCTGAAGCTTTCTTT.

The chain carries TRBV7-2 and TRBJ2-3; 7 nucleotides agree with TRBD2. Trimming removed 1 base from V and 11 bases from J; junction bases left unmatched: 6. This CDR3 has 13 amino acids. CDR1 and CDR2 (germline): SGHTA, FQGNSA. Here the CDR3 DNA reads TGTGCCAGCAGCTTAGGGACGGGGAGGGGGCAGTATTTT. Its protein product is CASSLGTGRGQYF.

The chain links TRBV4-1 to TRBJ2-7; 9 nucleotides align to TRBD2. The CDR3 runs to 17 residues. The germline CDR1 and CDR2 sequences are MGHRA and YSYEKL. Trimming cost V 3 bases and J 2 bases; bases outside gene matches: 11. CDR3 bases: TGCGCCAGCAGCCAGGCCCTGACTAGCGGCCGGCCCTACGAGCAGTACTTC. Its translation is CASSQALTSGRPYEQYF.